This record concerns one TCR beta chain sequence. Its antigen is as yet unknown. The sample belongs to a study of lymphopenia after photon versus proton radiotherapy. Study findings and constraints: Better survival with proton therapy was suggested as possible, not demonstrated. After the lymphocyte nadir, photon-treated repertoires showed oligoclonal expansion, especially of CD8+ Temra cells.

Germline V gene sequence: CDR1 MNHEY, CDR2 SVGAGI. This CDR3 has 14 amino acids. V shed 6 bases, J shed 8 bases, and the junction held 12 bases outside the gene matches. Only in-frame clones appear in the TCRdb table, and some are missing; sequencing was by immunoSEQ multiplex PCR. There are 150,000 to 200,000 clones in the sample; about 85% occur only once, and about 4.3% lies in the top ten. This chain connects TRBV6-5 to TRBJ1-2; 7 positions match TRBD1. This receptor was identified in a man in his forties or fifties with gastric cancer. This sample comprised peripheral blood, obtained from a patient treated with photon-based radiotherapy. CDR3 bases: TGTGCCAGCAGCAGGGGACAGCTAGGTCAGGGCTACACCTTC. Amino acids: CASSRGQLGQGYTF.